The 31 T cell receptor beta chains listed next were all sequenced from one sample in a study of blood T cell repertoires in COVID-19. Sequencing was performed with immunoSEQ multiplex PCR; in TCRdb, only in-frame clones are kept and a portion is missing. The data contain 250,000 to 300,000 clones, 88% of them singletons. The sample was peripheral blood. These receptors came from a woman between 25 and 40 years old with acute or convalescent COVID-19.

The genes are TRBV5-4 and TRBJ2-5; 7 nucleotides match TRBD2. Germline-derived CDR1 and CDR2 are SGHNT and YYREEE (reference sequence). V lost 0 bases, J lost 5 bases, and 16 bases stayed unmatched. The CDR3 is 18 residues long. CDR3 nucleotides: TGTGCCAGCAGCTTGGGGCTAGGAGCGGGAAACTACCGGGAGACCCAGTACTTC. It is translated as CASSLGLGAGNYRETQYF. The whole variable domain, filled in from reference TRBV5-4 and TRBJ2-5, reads ETGVTQSPTHLIKTRGQQVTLRCSSQSGHNTVSWYQQALGQGPQFIFQYYREEENGRGNFPPRFSGLQFPNYSSELNVNALELDDSALYLCASSLGLGAGNYRETQYFGPGTRLLVL.

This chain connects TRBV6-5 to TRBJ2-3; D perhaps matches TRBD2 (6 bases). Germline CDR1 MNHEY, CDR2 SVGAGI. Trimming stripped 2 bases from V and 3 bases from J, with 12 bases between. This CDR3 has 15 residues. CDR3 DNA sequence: TGTGCCAGCAGTTACGGCGGGAAAGTGACAGATACGCAGTATTTT. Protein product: CASSYGGKVTDTQYF.

Here the CDR3 reads CASSEVNSYEQYF. The DNA of the CDR3 is TGTGCCAGCAGTGAAGTTAACAGCTACGAGCAGTACTTC. The rearrangement uses TRBV6-1 and TRBJ2-7; no reliable D call. The germline V and J ends were trimmed by 1 base and 3 bases, with 7 bases remaining between them. Germline V CDR1 and CDR2: MNHNS, SASEGT. The CDR3 has 13 amino acids.

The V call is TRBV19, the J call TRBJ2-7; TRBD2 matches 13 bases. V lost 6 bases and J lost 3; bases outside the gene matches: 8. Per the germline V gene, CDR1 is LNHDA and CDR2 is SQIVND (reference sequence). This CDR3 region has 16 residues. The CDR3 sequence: CASSITSGRVFYEQYF. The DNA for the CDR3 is TGTGCCAGTAGCATCACTAGCGGGAGGGTATTCTACGAGCAGTACTTC.

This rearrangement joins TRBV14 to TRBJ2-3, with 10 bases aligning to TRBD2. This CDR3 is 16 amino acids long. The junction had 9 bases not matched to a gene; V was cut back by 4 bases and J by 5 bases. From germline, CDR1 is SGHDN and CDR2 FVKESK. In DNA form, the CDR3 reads TGTGCCAGCAGCCCACCGACTAGCGGGTGGGAAGATACGCAGTATTTT. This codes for CASSPPTSGWEDTQYF.

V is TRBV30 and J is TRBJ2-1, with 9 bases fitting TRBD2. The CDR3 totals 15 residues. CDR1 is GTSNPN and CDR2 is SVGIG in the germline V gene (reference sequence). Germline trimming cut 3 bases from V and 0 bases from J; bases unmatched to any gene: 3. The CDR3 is CAWSYSGSSYNEQFF. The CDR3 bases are TGTGCCTGGAGCTATAGCGGGAGCTCCTACAATGAGCAGTTCTTC.

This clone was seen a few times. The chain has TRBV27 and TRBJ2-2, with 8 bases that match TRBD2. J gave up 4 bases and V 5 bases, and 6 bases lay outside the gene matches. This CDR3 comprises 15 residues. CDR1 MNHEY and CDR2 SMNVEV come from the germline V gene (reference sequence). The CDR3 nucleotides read TGTGCCAGCAGTCTCACTAGCGGCGGCACCGGGGAGCTGTTTTTT. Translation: CASSLTSGGTGELFF.

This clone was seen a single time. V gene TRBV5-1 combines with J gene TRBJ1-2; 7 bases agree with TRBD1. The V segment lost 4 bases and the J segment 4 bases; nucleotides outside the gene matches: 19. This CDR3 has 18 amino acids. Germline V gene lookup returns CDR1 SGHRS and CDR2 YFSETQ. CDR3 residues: CASSQRGQRSQRPYGYTF. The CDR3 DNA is TGCGCCAGCAGCCAGAGGGGACAGCGAAGTCAAAGGCCCTATGGCTACACCTTC.

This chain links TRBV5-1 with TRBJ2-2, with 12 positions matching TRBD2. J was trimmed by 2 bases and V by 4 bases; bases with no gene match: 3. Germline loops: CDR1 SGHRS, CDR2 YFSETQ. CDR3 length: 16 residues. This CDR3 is CASSPGLAGNTGELFF. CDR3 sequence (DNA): TGCGCCAGCAGCCCCGGACTAGCGGGAAACACCGGGGAGCTGTTTTTT.

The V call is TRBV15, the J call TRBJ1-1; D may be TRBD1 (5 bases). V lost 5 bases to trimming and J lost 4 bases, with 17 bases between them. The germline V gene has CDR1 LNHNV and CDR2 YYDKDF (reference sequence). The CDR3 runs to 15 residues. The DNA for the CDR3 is TGTGCCACCAGCGTCTGGGGAGGTGGGGCCACTGAAGCTTTCTTT. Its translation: CATSVWGGGATEAFF.

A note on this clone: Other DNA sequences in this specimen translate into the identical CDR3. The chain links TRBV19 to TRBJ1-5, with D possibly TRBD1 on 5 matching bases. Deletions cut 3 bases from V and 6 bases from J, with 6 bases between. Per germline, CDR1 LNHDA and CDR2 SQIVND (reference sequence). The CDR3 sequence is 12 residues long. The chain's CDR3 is CASSIRGQPQHF. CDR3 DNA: TGTGCCAGTAGTATTAGGGGTCAGCCCCAGCATTTT.

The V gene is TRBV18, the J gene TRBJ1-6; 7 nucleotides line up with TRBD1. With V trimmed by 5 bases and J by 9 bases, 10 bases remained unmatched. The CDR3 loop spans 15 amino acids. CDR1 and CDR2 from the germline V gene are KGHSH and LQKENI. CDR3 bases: TGTGCCAGCTCAGATATAACAGGGGATCGTTCACCCCTCCACTTT. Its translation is CASSDITGDRSPLHF.

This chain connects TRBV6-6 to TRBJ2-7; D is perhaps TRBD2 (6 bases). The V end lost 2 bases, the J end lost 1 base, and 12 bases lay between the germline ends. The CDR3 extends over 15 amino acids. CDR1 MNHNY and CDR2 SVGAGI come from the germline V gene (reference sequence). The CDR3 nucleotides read TGTGCCAGCAGTTACCCTGGGGGGAATTCCTACGAGCAGTACTTC. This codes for CASSYPGGNSYEQYF.

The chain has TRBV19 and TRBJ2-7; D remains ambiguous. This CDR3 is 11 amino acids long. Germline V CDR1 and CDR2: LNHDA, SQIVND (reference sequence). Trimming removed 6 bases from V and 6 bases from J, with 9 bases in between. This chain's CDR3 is CASRMYGEQYF. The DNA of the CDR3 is TGTGCCAGTAGGATGTACGGCGAGCAGTACTTC. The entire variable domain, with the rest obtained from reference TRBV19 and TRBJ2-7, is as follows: DGGITQSPKYLFRKEGQNVTLSCEQNLNHDAMYWYRQDPGQGLRLIYYSQIVNDFQKGDIAEGYSVSREKKESFPLTVTSAQKNPTAFYLCASRMYGEQYFGPGTRLTVT.

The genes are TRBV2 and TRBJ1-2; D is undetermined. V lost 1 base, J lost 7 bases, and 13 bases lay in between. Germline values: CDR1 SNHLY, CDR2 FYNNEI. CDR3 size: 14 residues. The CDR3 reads CASSEVRDTGGYTF. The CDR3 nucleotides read TGTGCCAGCAGTGAAGTGAGAGACACCGGTGGCTACACCTTC.

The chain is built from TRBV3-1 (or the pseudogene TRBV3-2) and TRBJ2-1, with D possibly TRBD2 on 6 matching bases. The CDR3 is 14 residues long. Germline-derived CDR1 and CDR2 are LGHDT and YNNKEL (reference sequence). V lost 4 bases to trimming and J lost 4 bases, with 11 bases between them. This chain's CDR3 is CASSPPGVYNEQFF. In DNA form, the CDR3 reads TGTGCCAGCAGCCCCCCGGGGGTTTACAATGAGCAGTTCTTC.

The CDR3: CASSDRTANTEAFF. As DNA, the CDR3 is TGTGCCAGCAGCGACAGGACAGCAAACACTGAAGCTTTCTTT. The rearrangement joins TRBV2 to TRBJ1-1; a possible D gene is TRBD1 (6 bases). This CDR3 is 14 amino acids long. With 6 bases removed from V and 2 bases from J, the gap between germline ends came to 13 bases. Per the germline V gene, CDR1 is SNHLY and CDR2 is FYNNEI. The full variable domain, its missing parts supplied by reference TRBV2 and TRBJ1-1, is EPEVTQTPSHQVTQMGQEVILRCVPISNHLYFYWYRQILGQKVEFLVSFYNNEISEKSEIFDDQFSVERPDGSNFTLKIRSTKLEDSAMYFCASSDRTANTEAFFGQGTRLTVV.

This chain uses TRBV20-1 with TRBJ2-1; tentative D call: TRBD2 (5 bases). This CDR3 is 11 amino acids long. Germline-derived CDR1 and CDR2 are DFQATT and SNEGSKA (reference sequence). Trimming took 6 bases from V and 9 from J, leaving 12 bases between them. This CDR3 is CSAQTSVEQFF. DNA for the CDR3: TGCAGTGCACAAACTAGTGTTGAGCAGTTCTTC.

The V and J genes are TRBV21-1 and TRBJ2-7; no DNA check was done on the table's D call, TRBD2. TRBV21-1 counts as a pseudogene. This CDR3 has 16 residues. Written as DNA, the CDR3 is TGTGCCAGCAGCGTAAACCCTGACGGGTACTCCTACGAGCAGTACTTC. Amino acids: CASSVNPDGYSYEQYF.

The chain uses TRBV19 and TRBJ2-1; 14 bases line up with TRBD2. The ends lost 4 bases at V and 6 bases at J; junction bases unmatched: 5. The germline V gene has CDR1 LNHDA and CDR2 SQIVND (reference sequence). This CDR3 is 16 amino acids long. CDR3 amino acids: CASSRLAGGLGNEQFF. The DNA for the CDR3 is TGTGCCAGTAGTAGACTAGCGGGAGGGTTGGGCAATGAGCAGTTCTTC.

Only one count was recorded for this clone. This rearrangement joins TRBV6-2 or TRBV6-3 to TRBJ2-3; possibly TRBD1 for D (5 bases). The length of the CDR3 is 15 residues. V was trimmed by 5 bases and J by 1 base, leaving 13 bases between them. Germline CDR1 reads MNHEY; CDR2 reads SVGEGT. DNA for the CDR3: TGTGCCAGCAGTCACAGGCAAGGGGGCACAGATACGCAGTATTTT. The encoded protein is CASSHRQGGTDTQYF.

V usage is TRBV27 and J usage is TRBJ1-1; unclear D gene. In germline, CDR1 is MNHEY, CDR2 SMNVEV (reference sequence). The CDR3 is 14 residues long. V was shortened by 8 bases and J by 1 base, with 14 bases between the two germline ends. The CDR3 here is CASHLGGQNTEAFF. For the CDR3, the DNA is TGTGCCAGCCATCTAGGCGGCCAGAACACTGAAGCTTTCTTT.

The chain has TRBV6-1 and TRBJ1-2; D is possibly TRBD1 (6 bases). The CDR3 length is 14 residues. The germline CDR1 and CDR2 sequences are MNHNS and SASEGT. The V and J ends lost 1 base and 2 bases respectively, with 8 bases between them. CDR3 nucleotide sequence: TGTGCCAGCAGTGAAGGACAGGTCAACTATGGCTACACCTTC. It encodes CASSEGQVNYGYTF.

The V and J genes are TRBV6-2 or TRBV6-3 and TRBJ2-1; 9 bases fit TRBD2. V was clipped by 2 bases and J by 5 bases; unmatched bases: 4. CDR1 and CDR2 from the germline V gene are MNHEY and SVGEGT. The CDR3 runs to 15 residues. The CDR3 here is CASSYSLAGNNEQFF. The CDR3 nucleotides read TGTGCCAGCAGTTACAGTCTAGCGGGAAACAATGAGCAGTTCTTC.

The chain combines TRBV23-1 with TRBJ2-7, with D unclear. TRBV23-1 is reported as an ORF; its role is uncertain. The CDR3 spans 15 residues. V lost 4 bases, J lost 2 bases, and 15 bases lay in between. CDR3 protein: CASSLGSGRAYEQYF. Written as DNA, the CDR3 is TGCGCCAGCAGTCTCGGGTCTGGTCGGGCCTACGAGCAGTACTTC.

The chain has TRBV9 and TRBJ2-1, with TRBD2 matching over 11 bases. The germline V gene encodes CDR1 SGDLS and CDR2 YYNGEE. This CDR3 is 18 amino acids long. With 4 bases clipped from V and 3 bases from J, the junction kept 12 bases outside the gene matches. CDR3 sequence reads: CASSPSGLAGGNYNEQFF. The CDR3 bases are TGTGCCAGCAGCCCCTCCGGGCTAGCGGGAGGAAACTACAATGAGCAGTTCTTC.

The CDR3 here is CASSLVVGDGYTF. DNA of the CDR3: TGTGCCAGCAGCTTAGTGGTAGGGGATGGCTACACCTTC. The V and J genes are TRBV7-8 and TRBJ1-2; possible D gene TRBD1, 5 bases. V shed 1 base and J shed 6 bases, with 9 bases lying between them. The CDR3 is 13 residues long. Germline lookup yields CDR1 SGHVS and CDR2 FQNEAQ.

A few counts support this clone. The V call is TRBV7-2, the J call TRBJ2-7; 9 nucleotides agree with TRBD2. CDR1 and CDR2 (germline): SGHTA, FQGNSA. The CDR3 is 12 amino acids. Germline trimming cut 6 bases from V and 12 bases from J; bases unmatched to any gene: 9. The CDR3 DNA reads TGTGCCAGCAGTTTCCCCGGGACTAGCTCGTACTTC. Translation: CASSFPGTSSYF. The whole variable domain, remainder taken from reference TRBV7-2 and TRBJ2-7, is GAGVSQSPSNKVTEKGKDVELRCDPISGHTALYWYRQSLGQGLEFLIYFQGNSAPDKSGLPSDRFSAERTGGSVSTLTIQRTQQEDSAVYLCASSFPGTSSYFGPGTRLTVT.

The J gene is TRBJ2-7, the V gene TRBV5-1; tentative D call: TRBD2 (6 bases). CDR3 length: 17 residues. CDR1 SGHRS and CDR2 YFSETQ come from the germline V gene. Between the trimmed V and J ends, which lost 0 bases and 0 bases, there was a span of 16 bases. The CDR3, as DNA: TGCGCCAGCAGCTTGGGGGTTCTAGCGAGGAGCTCCTACGAGCAGTACTTC. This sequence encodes CASSLGVLARSSYEQYF.

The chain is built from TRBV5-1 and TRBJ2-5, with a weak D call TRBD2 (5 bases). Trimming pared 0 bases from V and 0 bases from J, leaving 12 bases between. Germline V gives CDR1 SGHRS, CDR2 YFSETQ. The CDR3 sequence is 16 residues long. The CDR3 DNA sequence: TGCGCCAGCAGCTTGGTTCGAGCGGAGTACCAAGAGACCCAGTACTTC. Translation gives CASSLVRAEYQETQYF.

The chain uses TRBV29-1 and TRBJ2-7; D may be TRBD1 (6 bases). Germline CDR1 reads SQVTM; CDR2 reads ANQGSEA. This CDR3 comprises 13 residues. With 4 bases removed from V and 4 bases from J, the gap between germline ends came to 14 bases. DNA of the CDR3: TGCAGCGTTGGTCATGCAGGGGCATACGAGCAGTACTTC. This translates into CSVGHAGAYEQYF.